This T cell receptor beta chain stems from a study of OX40 agonist ivuxolimab in advanced cancers. At the level of the study: Checkpoint inhibitors had been given previously to 35% to 50% of patients.

The timepoints at which blood was sampled were baseline, cycle 4 day 1, and cycle 7 day 1. Regarding this clone: Its antigen is as yet unknown.

This CDR3 region has 14 residues. Germline V gene lookup returns CDR1 KGHSH and CDR2 LQKENI. V was clipped by 3 bases and J by 6 bases, with 14 bases between them. General study points: Patients who responded partially at 0.1-3.0 mg/kg showed clonal expansion ranking among the lowest. Among T cells, CD8+ cells averaged more expanded clones than CD4+ cells.

Only in-frame clones appear in the TCRdb table, and some are missing; sequencing was by immunoSEQ multiplex PCR. The table has roughly 120,000 clones, around 92% seen once. V and J are TRBV18 and TRBJ1-1; D is unresolved. The receptor's source is an adult with an advanced solid tumor such as melanoma, head and neck, liver or kidney cancer. Sequenced material: CD4+ or CD8+ T cells sorted from blood, taken in a trial of the OX40 agonist ivuxolimab. This chain's CDR3 is CASSPGKILAEAFF. For the CDR3, the DNA is TGTGCCAGCTCACCGGGAAAAATTCTCGCTGAAGCTTTCTTT. The entire variable domain, with the rest obtained from reference TRBV18 and TRBJ1-1, is as follows: NAGVMQNPRHLVRRRGQEARLRCSPMKGHSHVYWYRQLPEEGLKFMVYLQKENIIDESGMPKERFSAEFPKEGPSILRIQQVVRGDSAAYFCASSPGKILAEAFFGQGTRLTVV.